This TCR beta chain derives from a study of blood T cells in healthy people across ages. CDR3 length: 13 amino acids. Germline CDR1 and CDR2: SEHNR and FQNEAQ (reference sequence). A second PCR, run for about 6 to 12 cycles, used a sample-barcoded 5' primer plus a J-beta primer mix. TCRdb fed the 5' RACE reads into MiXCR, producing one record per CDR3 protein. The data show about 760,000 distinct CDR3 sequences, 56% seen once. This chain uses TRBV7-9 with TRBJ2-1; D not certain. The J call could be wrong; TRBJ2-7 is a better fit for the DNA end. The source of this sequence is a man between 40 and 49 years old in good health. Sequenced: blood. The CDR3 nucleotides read TGTGCCAGCAGCTTAGGGTCCAACAATGAGCAGTACTTC. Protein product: CASSLGSNNEQYF.